This is a list of T cell receptor beta chains from one sample in a study of T cells in Graves' hyperthyroidism and ophthalmopathy. TCRdb re-called the multiplex PCR reads with MiXCR, one entry per CDR3 protein. This repertoire shows 100,000 to 140,000 distinct CDR3 sequences, roughly 15% found once; its top ten account for under 45%. The sequenced sample was blood. These receptors all come from a woman between 45 and 65 years old with Graves' hyperthyroidism. The CDR3 runs from the conserved cysteine through the conserved F or W. D genes are given only for firm matches. Clone size, where shown, is once, few, many, or a class for clones that have expanded.

J: TRBJ1-1
size: many
D: TRBD1
V: TRBV20-1
CDR3: CSARALRDRGVSNTEAFF
DNA: TGCAGTGCTAGAGCGCTCCGCGACAGGGGGGTTTCAAACACTGAAGCTTTCTTT

J: TRBJ2-3
size: many
D: .
V: TRBV20-1
CDR3: CSARDRLRWDTQYF
DNA: TGCAGTGCTAGAGATCGGCTGAGATGGGATACGCAGTATTTT

J: TRBJ1-1
size: many
D: .
V: TRBV29-1
CDR3: CSVEGSALEAFF
DNA: TGCAGCGTTGAAGGGTCGGCTCTTGAAGCTTTCTTT

J: TRBJ2-1
size: many
D: TRBD2
V: TRBV7-3
CDR3: CASSGGLAGGDNEQFF
DNA: TGTGCCAGCAGCGGAGGACTAGCGGGAGGAGACAATGAGCAGTTCTTC

J: TRBJ1-2
size: .
D: TRBD1
V: TRBV20-1
CDR3: CSAPGTGTVDEVYGYTF
DNA: TGCAGTGCCCCCGGGACCGGGACAGTCGATGAAGTGTATGGCTACACCTTC

J: TRBJ1-4
size: many
D: TRBD1
V: TRBV2
CDR3: CASRRDSNNEKLFF
DNA: TGTGCCAGCAGAAGGGACAGCAATAATGAAAAACTGTTTTTT

J: TRBJ1-2
size: .
D: .
V: TRBV5-1
CDR3: CASSSGQHYGHTF
DNA: TGCGCCAGCAGCTCCGGACAGCACTATGGCCACACCTTC

J: TRBJ1-5
size: many
D: .
V: TRBV6-1
CDR3: CASTFSGGQPQHF
DNA: TGTGCCAGCACCTTTTCCGGAGGTCAGCCCCAGCATTTT

J: TRBJ2-4
size: many
D: .
V: TRBV5-1
CDR3: CASSLDSGLAKNIQYF
DNA: TGCGCCAGCAGCTTGGATTCGGGACTAGCCAAAAACATTCAGTACTTC

J: TRBJ2-3
size: many
D: .
V: TRBV5-1
CDR3: CASSLGFGPHLSTDTQYF
DNA: TGCGCCAGCAGCTTGGGGTTCGGACCCCACCTCTCCACAGATACGCAGTATTTT

J: TRBJ2-1
size: many
D: TRBD2
V: TRBV7-8
CDR3: CASSSQGLAVANEQFF
DNA: TGTGCCAGCAGCTCTCAGGGACTAGCCGTAGCAAATGAGCAGTTCTTC

J: TRBJ2-1
size: many
D: TRBD2
V: TRBV7-9
CDR3: CASRNGLAGSYNEQFF
DNA: TGTGCCAGCAGGAACGGACTAGCGGGCTCCTACAATGAGCAGTTCTTC

J: TRBJ2-1
size: few
D: .
V: TRBV3-1
CDR3: CASSQGTYNEQFF
DNA: TGTGCCAGCAGCCAAGGGACCTACAATGAGCAGTTCTTC

J: TRBJ1-5
size: many
D: .
V: TRBV2
CDR3: CASMKDNSNQPQHF
DNA: TGTGCCAGCATGAAAGATAATAGCAATCAGCCCCAGCATTTT

J: TRBJ1-2
size: many
D: TRBD1
V: TRBV28
CDR3: CASKFSDRDYGYTF
DNA: TGTGCCAGCAAGTTTAGTGACAGGGACTATGGCTACACCTTC

J: TRBJ1-5
size: many
D: TRBD1
V: TRBV6-1
CDR3: CASSDQGQANQPQHF
DNA: TGTGCCAGCAGTGACCAGGGACAGGCCAATCAGCCCCAGCATTTT

J: TRBJ1-2
size: many
D: .
V: TRBV27
CDR3: CASSLRGTRRGIYTF
DNA: TGTGCCAGCAGTTTAAGGGGCACGCGGAGGGGAATCTACACCTTC

J: TRBJ2-1
size: many
D: .
V: TRBV28
CDR3: CATKRGGNEQFF
DNA: TGTGCCACCAAGAGGGGTGGCAATGAGCAGTTCTTC

J: TRBJ2-2
size: few
D: .
V: TRBV25-1
CDR3: CASSYQNAGELFF
DNA: TGTGCCAGCAGTTATCAGAACGCCGGGGAGCTGTTTTTT

J: TRBJ1-2
size: many
D: .
V: TRBV6-2/TRBV6-3
CDR3: CASAPMWGRTNYGYTF
DNA: TGTGCCAGCGCCCCGATGTGGGGGAGAACTAACTATGGCTACACCTTC

J: TRBJ2-7
size: .
D: .
V: TRBV6-1
CDR3: CASSTDEQYF
DNA: TGTGCCAGCAGTACAGACGAGCAGTACTTC

J: TRBJ1-1
size: many
D: .
V: TRBV2
CDR3: CASKGGGSTEAFF
DNA: TGTGCCAGCAAAGGAGGTGGAAGCACTGAAGCTTTCTTT

J: TRBJ2-1
size: .
D: .
V: TRBV6-1
CDR3: CASMGSETYNEQFF
DNA: TGTGCCAGCATGGGGTCTGAAACATACAATGAGCAGTTCTTC

J: TRBJ1-4
size: many
D: TRBD1
V: TRBV11-2
CDR3: CASSNRQGGEKLFF
DNA: TGTGCCAGCAGCAACCGACAGGGGGGGGAAAAACTGTTTTTT

J: TRBJ2-3
size: .
D: .
V: TRBV7-2
CDR3: CASSLRSRGDTQYF
DNA: TGTGCCAGCAGCCTTCGGAGCCGAGGGGATACGCAGTATTTT

J: TRBJ1-2
size: few
D: .
V: TRBV20-1
CDR3: CSALTGINYGYTF
DNA: TGCAGTGCCCTGACGGGGATTAACTATGGCTACACCTTC

J: TRBJ2-2
size: many
D: .
V: TRBV2
CDR3: CASSVQGDAIGGELFF
DNA: TGTGCCAGCAGTGTTCAAGGGGACGCCATAGGCGGGGAGCTGTTTTTT

J: TRBJ2-5
size: .
D: .
V: TRBV5-1
CDR3: CASSLAAVSGETQYF
DNA: TGCGCCAGCAGCTTGGCCGCGGTTTCGGGAGAGACCCAGTACTTC

J: TRBJ2-5
size: .
D: TRBD1
V: TRBV2
CDR3: CASTWTGVTQYF
DNA: TGTGCCAGCACCTGGACAGGGGTGACCCAGTACTTC

J: TRBJ1-3
size: many
D: TRBD1
V: TRBV6-6
CDR3: CASSYPGTGHSGNTIYF
DNA: TGTGCCAGCAGTTACCCAGGGACAGGGCACTCTGGAAACACCATATATTTT

J: TRBJ2-1
size: many
D: .
V: TRBV18
CDR3: CASSPHGGLDEQFF
DNA: TGTGCCAGCTCACCACACGGGGGCCTGGATGAGCAGTTCTTC

J: TRBJ2-5
size: many
D: .
V: TRBV20-1
CDR3: CSARGWGSNPTQYF
DNA: TGCAGTGCTAGAGGGTGGGGTTCAAACCCGACCCAGTACTTC

J: TRBJ2-1
size: many
D: .
V: TRBV7-9
CDR3: CASSSNIGTNEQFF
DNA: TGTGCCAGCAGCTCTAACATAGGGACCAATGAGCAGTTCTTC

J: TRBJ2-1
size: .
D: TRBD2
V: TRBV2
CDR3: CASSTPGLAGGLTSSYNEQFF
DNA: TGTGCCAGCAGTACCCCGGGACTAGCGGGAGGTCTCACTTCCTCCTACAATGAGCAGTTCTTC

J: TRBJ2-7
size: many
D: .
V: TRBV12-3/TRBV12-4
CDR3: CASSTRETGKSYEQYF
DNA: TGTGCCAGCAGTACCCGGGAGACAGGGAAATCCTACGAGCAGTACTTC

J: TRBJ2-1
size: few
D: .
V: TRBV7-9
CDR3: CASSSGLYNEQFF
DNA: TGTGCCAGCAGCTCAGGTCTCTACAATGAGCAGTTCTTC

J: TRBJ1-2
size: .
D: .
V: TRBV28
CDR3: CASSFPGVIYGYTF
DNA: TGTGCCAGCAGTTTCCCAGGGGTCATCTATGGCTACACCTTC

J: TRBJ1-1
size: many
D: .
V: TRBV6-1
CDR3: CASSTFGRTANTEAFF
DNA: TGTGCCAGCAGTACCTTCGGGCGCACGGCGAACACTGAAGCTTTCTTT

J: TRBJ2-1
size: once
D: TRBD1
V: TRBV7-9
CDR3: CASRPGQGPYNEQFF
DNA: TGTGCCAGCAGGCCGGGACAGGGGCCGTACAATGAGCAGTTCTTC

J: TRBJ2-1
size: many
D: TRBD1
V: TRBV3-1
CDR3: CASSQGTGPYNEQFF
DNA: TGTGCCAGCAGCCAAGGGACAGGGCCCTACAATGAGCAGTTCTTC

J: TRBJ2-2
size: few
D: .
V: TRBV20-1
CDR3: CSARRSAGELFF
DNA: TGCAGTGCTAGGAGAAGTGCCGGGGAGCTGTTTTTT

J: TRBJ2-3
size: .
D: .
V: TRBV11-2
CDR3: CASTPVRGAPDTQYF
DNA: TGTGCCAGCACCCCAGTGAGGGGGGCCCCAGATACGCAGTATTTT

J: TRBJ1-3
size: many
D: TRBD1
V: TRBV20-1
CDR3: CSARPPGQPGNTIYF
DNA: TGCAGTGCTCGCCCTCCGGGACAGCCCGGAAACACCATATATTTT

J: TRBJ1-1
size: many
D: TRBD1
V: TRBV20-1
CDR3: CSAREVWTGGTEAFF
DNA: TGCAGTGCTAGAGAAGTCTGGACAGGGGGGACTGAAGCTTTCTTT

J: TRBJ1-2
size: many
D: .
V: TRBV19
CDR3: CASSMERTAGGYTF
DNA: TGTGCCAGTAGTATGGAAAGGACAGCGGGAGGCTACACCTTC

J: TRBJ1-2
size: .
D: .
V: TRBV18
CDR3: CASSPGTPGGYTF
DNA: TGTGCCAGCTCACCAGGGACACCCGGTGGCTACACCTTC

J: TRBJ2-1
size: few
D: .
V: TRBV3-1
CDR3: CASSQERMTGSYNEQFF
DNA: TGTGCCAGCAGCCAAGAACGGATGACGGGCTCCTACAATGAGCAGTTCTTC

J: TRBJ2-2
size: many
D: .
V: TRBV20-1
CDR3: CSAKKASSYGELFF
DNA: TGCAGTGCTAAGAAAGCCAGTAGCTACGGGGAGCTGTTTTTT

J: TRBJ2-5
size: .
D: .
V: TRBV9
CDR3: CASSPGTASTGTQYF
DNA: TGTGCCAGCAGCCCTGGGACTGCCAGCACGGGGACCCAGTACTTC